This TCR beta chain was profiled in a study of glioma-infiltrating T cells. The CDR3 contains 14 residues. Trimming shortened V by 0 bases and J by 6 bases, and 12 bases separated the two germline ends. The germline CDR1 and CDR2 sequences are SGHAT and FQNNGV. TCR alpha and beta CDR3 regions were amplified from RNA using iRepertoire nested multiplex PCR. Via MiXCR, TCRdb re-called the multiplex PCR reads, giving one row per CDR3 protein. The table lists 100,000 to 150,000 distinct CDR3 sequences, roughly 25% of them singletons. This TCR was sampled from a human donor with low-grade glioma or glioblastoma, undergoing nonglioma brain surgery, or in good health (not recorded which). The sample taken for sequencing was glioma tissue, nonneoplastic brain tissue, or PBMCs (not recorded which). V usage is TRBV11-2 and J usage is TRBJ2-7; D uncertain. The CDR3 coding sequence is TGTGCCAGCAGCTTAGAACCAGCTTTGGGCGAGCAGTACTTC. It specifies CASSLEPALGEQYF.